This T cell receptor beta chain was sequenced in a study of blood T cells in healthy people across ages. V lost 4 bases and J lost 0, with 12 bases in between. CDR1 is SQVTM and CDR2 is ANQGSEA in the germline V gene. This CDR3 has 14 amino acids. Through a sample-barcoded 5' primer and a J-beta primer mix, a second PCR was run for roughly 6 to 12 cycles. TCRdb called the 5' RACE reads again in MiXCR, with one record for every CDR3 protein. The sample carries fewer than 1,000,000 distinct CDR3 sequences, about 45% recorded once. Overall study results and limits: Diversity of TCR beta correlated strongly with naive T cell percentage. It was the long-lived donors that had more naive CD4+ cells and higher diversity than aged donors.

The table lists this clonotype with many counts. Its matching antigen is unknown. The V and J genes are TRBV29-1 and TRBJ2-5; D uncertain. The sample taken for sequencing was blood. The TCR comes from a man aged 80 or over in good health. The CDR3 reads CSVANTGNQETQYF. The CDR3 nucleotides are TGCAGCGTTGCTAATACTGGGAACCAAGAGACCCAGTACTTC.